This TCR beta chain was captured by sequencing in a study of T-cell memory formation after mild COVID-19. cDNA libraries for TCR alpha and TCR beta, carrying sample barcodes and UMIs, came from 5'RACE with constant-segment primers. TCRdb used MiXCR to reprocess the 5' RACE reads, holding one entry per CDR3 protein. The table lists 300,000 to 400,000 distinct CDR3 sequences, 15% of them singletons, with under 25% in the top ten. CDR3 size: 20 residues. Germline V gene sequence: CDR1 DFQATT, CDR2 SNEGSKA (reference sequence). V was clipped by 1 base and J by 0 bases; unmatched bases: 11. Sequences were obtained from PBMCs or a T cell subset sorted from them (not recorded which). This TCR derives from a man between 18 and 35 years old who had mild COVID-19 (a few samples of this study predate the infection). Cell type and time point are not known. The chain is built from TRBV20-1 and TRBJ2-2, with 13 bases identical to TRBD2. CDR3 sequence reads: CSARADWVLAGGANTGELFF. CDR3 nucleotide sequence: TGCAGTGCTAGAGCCGACTGGGTACTAGCGGGGGGGGCGAACACCGGGGAGCTGTTTTTT.